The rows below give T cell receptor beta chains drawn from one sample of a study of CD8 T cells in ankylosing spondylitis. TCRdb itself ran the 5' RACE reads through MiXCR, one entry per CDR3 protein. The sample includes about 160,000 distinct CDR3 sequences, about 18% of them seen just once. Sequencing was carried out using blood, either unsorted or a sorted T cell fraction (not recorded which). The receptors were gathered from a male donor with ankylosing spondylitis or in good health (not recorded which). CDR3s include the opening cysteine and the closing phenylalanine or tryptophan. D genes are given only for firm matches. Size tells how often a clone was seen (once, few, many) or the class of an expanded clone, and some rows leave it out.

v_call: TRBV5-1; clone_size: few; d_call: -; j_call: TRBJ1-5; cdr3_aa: CASSLVGGENQPQHF; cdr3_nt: TGCGCCAGCAGCTTGGTTGGTGGGGAAAATCAGCCCCAGCATTTT
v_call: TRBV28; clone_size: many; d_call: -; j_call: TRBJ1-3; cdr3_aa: CASSLGPGTVGNTIYF; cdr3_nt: TGTGCCAGCAGTTTAGGTCCTGGAACAGTCGGAAACACCATATATTTT
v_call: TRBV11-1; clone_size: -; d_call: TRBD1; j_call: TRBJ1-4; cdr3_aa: CASSLGQPGQVINEKLFF; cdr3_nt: TGTGCCAGCAGCTTAGGGCAACCGGGACAGGTGATTAATGAAAAACTGTTTTTT
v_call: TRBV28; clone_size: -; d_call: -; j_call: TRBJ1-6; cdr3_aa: CASRAPGTSNSPLHF; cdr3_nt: TGTGCCAGCAGGGCTCCGGGAACCTCTAATTCACCCCTCCACTTT
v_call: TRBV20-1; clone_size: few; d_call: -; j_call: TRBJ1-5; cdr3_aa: CSAAVGLGNQPQHF; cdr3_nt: TGCAGTGCCGCGGTGGGGCTCGGCAATCAGCCCCAGCATTTT
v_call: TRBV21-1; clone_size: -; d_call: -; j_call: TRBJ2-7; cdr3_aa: CASSKVGQRAYEQYF; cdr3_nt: TGTGCCAGCAGCAAAGTAGGGCAACGGGCCTACGAGCAGTACTTC
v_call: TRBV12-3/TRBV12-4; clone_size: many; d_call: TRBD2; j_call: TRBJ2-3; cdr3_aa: CASSLIAGVLPDTQYF; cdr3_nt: TGTGCCAGCAGCCTAATAGCGGGAGTCCTCCCAGATACGCAGTATTTT
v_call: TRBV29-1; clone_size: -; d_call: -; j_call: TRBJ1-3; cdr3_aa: CSVGLGNSGNTIYF; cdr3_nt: TGCAGCGTTGGCTTGGGGAACTCTGGAAACACCATATATTTT
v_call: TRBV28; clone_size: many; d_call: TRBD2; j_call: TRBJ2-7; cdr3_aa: CASRYSGTRPWLGQYF; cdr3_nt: TGTGCCAGCAGATATAGCGGGACGAGGCCCTGGCTTGGGCAGTACTTC
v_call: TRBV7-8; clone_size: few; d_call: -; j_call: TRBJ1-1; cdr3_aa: CASSHPRGTNTEAFF; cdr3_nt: TGTGCCAGCAGCCACCCACGGGGTACGAACACTGAAGCTTTCTTT
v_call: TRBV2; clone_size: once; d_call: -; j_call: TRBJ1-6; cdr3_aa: CASKGTERVPLYF; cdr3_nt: TGTGCCAGCAAAGGGACGGAGCGGGTCCCCCTCTACTTT
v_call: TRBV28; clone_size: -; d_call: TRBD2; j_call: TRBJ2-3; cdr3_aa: CASSSPETSGSWYTQYF; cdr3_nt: TGTGCCAGCAGTTCCCCGGAGACTAGCGGGAGTTGGTATACGCAGTATTTT
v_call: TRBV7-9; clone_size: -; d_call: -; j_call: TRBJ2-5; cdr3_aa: CASSSVAAQETQYF; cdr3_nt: TGTGCCAGCAGCTCCGTAGCGGCTCAAGAGACCCAGTACTTC
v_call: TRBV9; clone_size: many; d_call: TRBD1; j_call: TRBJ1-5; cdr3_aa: CASSVDPGQGNQPQHF; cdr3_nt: TGTGCCAGCAGCGTAGACCCGGGACAGGGTAATCAGCCCCAGCATTTT
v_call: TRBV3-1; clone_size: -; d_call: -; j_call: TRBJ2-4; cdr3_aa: CASSQLNRLAKNIQYF; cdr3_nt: TGTGCCAGCAGCCAATTGAACCGGCTAGCCAAAAACATTCAGTACTTC
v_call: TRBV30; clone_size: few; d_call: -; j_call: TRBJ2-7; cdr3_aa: CAWSVESSTGEQYF; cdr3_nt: TGTGCCTGGAGTGTAGAGTCCTCAACGGGCGAGCAGTACTTC
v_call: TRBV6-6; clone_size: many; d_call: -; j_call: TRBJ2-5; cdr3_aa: CASSRQETQYF; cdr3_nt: TGCGCCAGCAGCCGTCAAGAGACCCAGTACTTC
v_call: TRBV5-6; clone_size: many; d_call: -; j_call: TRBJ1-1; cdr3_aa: CASSSWTPMNTEAFF; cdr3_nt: TGTGCCAGCAGCTCTTGGACACCAATGAACACTGAAGCTTTCTTT
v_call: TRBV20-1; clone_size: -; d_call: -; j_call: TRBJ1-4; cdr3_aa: CSASRRLGEKLFF; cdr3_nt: TGCAGTGCTAGCCGCAGACTTGGGGAAAAACTGTTTTTT
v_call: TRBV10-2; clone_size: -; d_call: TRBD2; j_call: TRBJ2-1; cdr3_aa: CASGPGTSAYNEQFF; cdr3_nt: TGCGCCAGCGGCCCCGGGACTAGCGCATACAATGAGCAGTTCTTC
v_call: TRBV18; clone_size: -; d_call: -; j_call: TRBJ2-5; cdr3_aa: CASSPGDTETQYF; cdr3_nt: TGTGCCAGCTCACCGGGGGATACGGAGACCCAGTACTTC
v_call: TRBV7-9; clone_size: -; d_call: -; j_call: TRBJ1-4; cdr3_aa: CASRPTGAGANEKLFF; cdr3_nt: TGTGCCAGCAGACCGACAGGCGCGGGGGCTAATGAAAAACTGTTTTTT
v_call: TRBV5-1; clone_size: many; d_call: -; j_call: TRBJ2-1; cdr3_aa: CASSLATGRTEQFF; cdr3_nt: TGCGCCAGCAGCTTGGCTACAGGGCGTACTGAGCAGTTCTTC
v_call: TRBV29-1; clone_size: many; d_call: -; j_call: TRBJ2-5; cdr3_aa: CSAARIQETQYF; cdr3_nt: TGCAGCGCCGCTCGGATCCAAGAGACCCAGTACTTC
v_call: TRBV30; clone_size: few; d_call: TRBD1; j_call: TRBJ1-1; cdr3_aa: CAWKVRGRTEAFF; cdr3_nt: TGTGCCTGGAAAGTGAGGGGGCGGACTGAAGCTTTCTTT
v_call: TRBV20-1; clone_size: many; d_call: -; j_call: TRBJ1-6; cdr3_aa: CSARTTNRDNSPLHF; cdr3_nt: TGCAGTGCTAGGACCACCAATCGGGATAATTCACCCCTCCACTTT
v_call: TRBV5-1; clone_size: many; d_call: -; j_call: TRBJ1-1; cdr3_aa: CASSLEAEGTEAFF; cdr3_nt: TGCGCCAGCAGCTTGGAAGCGGAGGGCACTGAAGCTTTCTTT
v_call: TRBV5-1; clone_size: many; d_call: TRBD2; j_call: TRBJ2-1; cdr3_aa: CASSISSGTSGRVSYNEQFF; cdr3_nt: TGCGCCAGCAGCATTAGCTCCGGGACTAGCGGGAGGGTCTCCTACAATGAGCAGTTCTTC
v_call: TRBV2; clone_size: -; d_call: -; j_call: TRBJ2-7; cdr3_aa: CASSEALGGEQYF; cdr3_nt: TGTGCCAGCAGCGAAGCCTTGGGAGGCGAGCAGTACTTC